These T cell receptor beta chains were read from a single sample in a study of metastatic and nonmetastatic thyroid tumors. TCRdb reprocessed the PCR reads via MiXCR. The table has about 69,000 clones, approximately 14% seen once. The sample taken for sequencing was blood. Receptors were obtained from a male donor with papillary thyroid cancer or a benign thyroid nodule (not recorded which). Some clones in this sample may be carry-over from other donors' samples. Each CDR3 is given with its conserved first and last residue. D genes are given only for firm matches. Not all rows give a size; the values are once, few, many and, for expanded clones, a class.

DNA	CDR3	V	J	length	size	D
TGTGCCAGCGTCCCCGGGACAGGGGCCTCTGGGTCCAACGTCCTGACTTTC	CASVPGTGASGSNVLTF	TRBV6-8	TRBJ2-6	17	few	TRBD1
TGTGCCAGTAGGGTAGTGACCTACGAGCAGTACTTC	CASRVVTYEQYF	TRBV19	TRBJ2-7	12	-	-
TGTGCCAGCAACGAACTAGCGGAGGTTTACAATGAGCAGTTCTTT	CASNELAEVYNEQFF	TRBV28	TRBJ2-1	15	-	TRBD2
TGTGCCTGGAGTGGTTTTGCCGGCATGGAGCAGTACTTC	CAWSGFAGMEQYF	TRBV30	TRBJ2-7	13	many	-
TGTGCCAGCAGCCTACGACAGTCCCGCATTTACAACCGCGAAAAACTGTTTTTT	CASSLRQSRIYNREKLFF	TRBV14	TRBJ1-4	18	many	-
TGCGCCAGCAGTGAGCGGCGGGAGTGGGGCGAGCAGTACTTC	CASSERREWGEQYF	TRBV10-1	TRBJ2-7	14	-	TRBD2
TGCGCCAGCAACCTACTAGCGGGAGGGGACAATGAGCAGTTCTTC	CASNLLAGGDNEQFF	TRBV10-1	TRBJ2-1	15	many	TRBD2
TGTGCCTGGAGTGTGGGGATTGAGGGTTTGGATGAAAAACTGTTTTTT	CAWSVGIEGLDEKLFF	TRBV30	TRBJ1-4	16	-	-
TGTGCCAGCAGCTCCCCCGGGTGGTCCTATAATTCACCCCTCCACTTT	CASSSPGWSYNSPLHF	TRBV28	TRBJ1-6	16	many	-
TGTGCCAGCAGTGACTCGGCCAAGGGGTTTTCGGGCTACACCTTC	CASSDSAKGFSGYTF	TRBV6-4	TRBJ1-2	15	-	-
TGCGCCAGCAGCCCTAATCCAGGGTGTGGGGGGGTTTATGGCTACACCTTC	CASSPNPGCGGVYGYTF	TRBV4-3	TRBJ1-2	17	-	-
TGTGCCAGCAGCCCGACTAGCGGGCATTCCTACGAGCAGTACTTC	CASSPTSGHSYEQYF	TRBV7-9	TRBJ2-7	15	many	TRBD2
TGTGCCAGCAGCTTTGGGCGGGGATTGGAGGAGCAGTACTTC	CASSFGRGLEEQYF	TRBV7-9	TRBJ2-7	14	many	-
TGTGCCAGCAGTAGGGGCTCTGGAAACACCATATATTTT	CASSRGSGNTIYF	TRBV6-1	TRBJ1-3	13	many	-
TGTGCCAGCAGGGTGTGGGGGAACACCTGGGAGCTGTTTTTT	CASRVWGNTWELFF	TRBV6-1	TRBJ2-2	14	few	-
TGTGCCAGCTCACCGACCCTTTTAAGCGGGGAGCTGTTTTTT	CASSPTLLSGELFF	TRBV18	TRBJ2-2	14	-	-
TGTGCCAGTATCCCAGGACAGTGCCTAAGAGGGGGGCTGTTTTTT	CASIPGQCLRGGLFF	TRBV19	TRBJ2-2	15	-	-
TGTGCCAGCAGCTTAGTAGAGGCTATCCACGAGCAGTACTTC	CASSLVEAIHEQYF	TRBV11-2	TRBJ2-7	14	many	-
TGTGCCTGGAGTGTATGGGGGACTGAAGCTTTCTTT	CAWSVWGTEAFF	TRBV30	TRBJ1-1	12	-	-
TGTGCCAGCAGCCCGGGGGGCGGCGGGGGGACTTACAATGAGCAGTTCTTC	CASSPGGGGGTYNEQFF	TRBV7-3	TRBJ2-1	17	many	TRBD2
TGTGCCACCAGTGATTCACAAGCGGGAGTGCAGTTCTTC	CATSDSQAGVQFF	TRBV24-1	TRBJ2-1	13	many	TRBD2
TGTGCCAGCAGTGCAGAGGTAGCGGGAGGCACAGATACGCAGTATTTT	CASSAEVAGGTDTQYF	TRBV2	TRBJ2-3	16	many	TRBD2
TGCAGTGCCCTGGCAGGGGGCTTGGCTGTGTATGGCTACACCTTC	CSALAGGLAVYGYTF	TRBV20-1	TRBJ1-2	15	once	TRBD1
TGTGCCAGCTCACCACCTCCTAAAATAGCGACAGGGGGTATGAACACTGAAGCTTTCTTT	CASSPPPKIATGGMNTEAFF	TRBV18	TRBJ1-1	20	-	TRBD1
TGTGCCAGCAGTCCCCGACAGGGAAAGGGCGCTGAAGCTTTCTTT	CASSPRQGKGAEAFF	TRBV6-1	TRBJ1-1	15	many	TRBD1
TGTGCCAGTAGTACCTCCCGGGCCCCTATGGGCTACACCTTC	CASSTSRAPMGYTF	TRBV19	TRBJ1-2	14	many	-
TGTGCCAGTAGTCGGGGGACAGGGGGCAGCCAGCCCCAGCATTTT	CASSRGTGGSQPQHF	TRBV19	TRBJ1-5	15	many	TRBD1
TGTGCCAGCAGCGCCGAGGGACTAGCGGGAGTGGAGACCCAGTACTTC	CASSAEGLAGVETQYF	TRBV9	TRBJ2-5	16	many	TRBD2
TGCAGCGTTGAAGATCTTACGGTTGGCTACACCTTC	CSVEDLTVGYTF	TRBV29-1	TRBJ1-2	12	many	-
TGTGCCAGCAGTTATCGGACAGGGTCCTCATGGCCCCAGCATTTT	CASSYRTGSSWPQHF	TRBV6-2/TRBV6-3	TRBJ1-5	15	many	TRBD1
TGCGCCAGCAGCCAAGGGTACCGGGCAGGCGGAAACACCATATATTTT	CASSQGYRAGGNTIYF	TRBV4-1	TRBJ1-3	16	many	-
TGTGCCAGTAGTATCTACGGCAGGAACACTGAAGCTTTCTTT	CASSIYGRNTEAFF	TRBV19	TRBJ1-1	14	many	-
TGTGCCAGCAGCCAAGCGGGAGTCGGCAATGAGCAGTTCTTC	CASSQAGVGNEQFF	TRBV3-1	TRBJ2-1	14	many	-
TGCGCCAGCAGTGAGCGGGATGGCTACACCTTC	CASSERDGYTF	TRBV10-2	TRBJ1-2	11	many	-
TGCGCCAGCAGCTTGACTAGCGGGAGTTCAGATACGCAGTATTTT	CASSLTSGSSDTQYF	TRBV5-1	TRBJ2-3	15	many	TRBD2
TGTGCCAGCACCGAGTCGGGACAGGGCGACGAGCAGTACTTC	CASTESGQGDEQYF	TRBV28	TRBJ2-7	14	many	TRBD1
TGTGCCAGCAGTCCATATATGAAGGAGTGGGATGGCTACACCTTC	CASSPYMKEWDGYTF	TRBV27	TRBJ1-2	15	many	-
TGTGCCAGCCCCCCTATGGGGAGGACAGATACGCAGTATTTT	CASPPMGRTDTQYF	TRBV18	TRBJ2-3	14	-	-
TGTGCCATCAGAGGGACAGGGGCCTTCTATGGCTACACCTTC	CAIRGTGAFYGYTF	TRBV10-3	TRBJ1-2	14	-	TRBD1
TGCGCCAGCAGCTTGGGAAATAGCGCGACGGCCACAGATACGCAGTATTTT	CASSLGNSATATDTQYF	TRBV5-1	TRBJ2-3	17	many	-
TGCGCCGGCAGCCGGACGATGGTCAATGAGCAGTTCTTC	CAGSRTMVNEQFF	TRBV5-1	TRBJ2-1	13	-	-
TGTGCCAGCAGTTACCTCCCGGGACAGGGGAGTGAAAAACTGTTTTTT	CASSYLPGQGSEKLFF	TRBV6-6	TRBJ1-4	16	many	TRBD1
TGTGCCAGCAGTTATTTTGACAGGACTAACTATGGCTACACCTTC	CASSYFDRTNYGYTF	TRBV6-2/TRBV6-3	TRBJ1-2	15	-	-
TGTGCCACCACGAAGGGTCCTGGAGATACGCAGTATTTT	CATTKGPGDTQYF	TRBV24-1	TRBJ2-3	13	-	-
TGTGCCAGCAAACGGGGCGGGACCGGTGAGCAGTTCTTC	CASKRGGTGEQFF	TRBV12-3/TRBV12-4	TRBJ2-1	13	medium-sized	-
TGTGCCACCAGTGATGTAGGGATGGACCACGAGCAGTACTTC	CATSDVGMDHEQYF	TRBV24-1	TRBJ2-7	14	many	-